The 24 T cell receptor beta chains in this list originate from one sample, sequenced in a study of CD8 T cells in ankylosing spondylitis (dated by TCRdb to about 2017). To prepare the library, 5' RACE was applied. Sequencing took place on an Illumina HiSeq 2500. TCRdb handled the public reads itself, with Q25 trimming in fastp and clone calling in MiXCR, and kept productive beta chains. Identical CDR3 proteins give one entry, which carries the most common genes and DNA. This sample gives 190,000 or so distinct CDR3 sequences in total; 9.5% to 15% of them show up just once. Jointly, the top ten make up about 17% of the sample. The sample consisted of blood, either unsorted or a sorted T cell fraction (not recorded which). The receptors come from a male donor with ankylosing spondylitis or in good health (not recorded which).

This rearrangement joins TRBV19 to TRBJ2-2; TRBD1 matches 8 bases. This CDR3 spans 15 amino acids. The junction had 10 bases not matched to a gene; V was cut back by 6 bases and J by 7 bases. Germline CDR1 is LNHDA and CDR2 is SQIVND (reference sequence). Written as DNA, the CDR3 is TGTGCCAGTAGCCTCCATACAGGGGGAGGCGGGGAGCTGTTTTTT. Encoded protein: CASSLHTGGGGELFF.

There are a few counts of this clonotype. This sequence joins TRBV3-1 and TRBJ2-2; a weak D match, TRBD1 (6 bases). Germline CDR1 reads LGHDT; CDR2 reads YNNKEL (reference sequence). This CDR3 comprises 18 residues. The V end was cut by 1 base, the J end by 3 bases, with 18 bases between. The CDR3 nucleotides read TGTGCCAGCAGCCAAGTTCGCAGGGGATTAGAGGACACCGGGGAGCTGTTTTTT. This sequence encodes CASSQVRRGLEDTGELFF. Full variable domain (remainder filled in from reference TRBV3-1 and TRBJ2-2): DTAVSQTPKYLVTQMGNDKSIKCEQNLGHDTMYWYKQDSKKFLKIMFSYNNKELIINETVPNRFSPKSPDKAHLNLHINSLELGDSAVYFCASSQVRRGLEDTGELFFGEGSRLTVL.

The CDR3 nucleotides read TGTGCCAGCAGCCAAGAAGGGGGAACCTTCTATGGCTACACCTTC. Amino acid sequence: CASSQEGGTFYGYTF. V and J are TRBV3-1 and TRBJ1-2; D is perhaps TRBD1 (6 bases). Germline loops: CDR1 LGHDT, CDR2 YNNKEL (reference sequence). CDR3 size: 15 residues. V lost 0 bases and J 4 bases, leaving 12 bases between the germline ends.

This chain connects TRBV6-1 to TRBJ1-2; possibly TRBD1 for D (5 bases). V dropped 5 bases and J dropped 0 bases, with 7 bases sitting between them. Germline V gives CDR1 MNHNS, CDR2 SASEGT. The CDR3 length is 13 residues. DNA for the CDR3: TGTGCCAGCAGTCCAGGGACTAACTATGGCTACACCTTC. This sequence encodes CASSPGTNYGYTF.

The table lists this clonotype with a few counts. CDR3 amino acids: CATRSENSQLLLAFF. CDR3 DNA: TGTGCCACCAGGTCCGAAAATTCCCAGCTCCTTCTAGCGTTCTTC. This chain links TRBV15 with TRBJ2-1; possibly TRBD2 for D (5 bases). CDR3 size: 15 residues. The germline V gene has CDR1 LNHNV and CDR2 YYDKDF (reference sequence). V was pared by 6 bases and J by 15 bases, with 27 bases between.

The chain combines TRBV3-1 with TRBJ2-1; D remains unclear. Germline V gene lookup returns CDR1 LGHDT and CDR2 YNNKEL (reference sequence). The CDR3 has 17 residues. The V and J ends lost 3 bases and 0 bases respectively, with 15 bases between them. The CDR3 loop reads CASSHEEPTSSYNEQFF. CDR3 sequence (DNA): TGTGCCAGCAGCCATGAGGAGCCGACGAGCTCCTACAATGAGCAGTTCTTC.

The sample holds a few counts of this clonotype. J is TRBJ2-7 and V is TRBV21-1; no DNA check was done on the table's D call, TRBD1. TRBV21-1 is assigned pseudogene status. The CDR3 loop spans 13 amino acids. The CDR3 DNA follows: TGTGCCAGCAGCACGGGACAACGGTACGAGCAGTACTTC. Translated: CASSTGQRYEQYF.

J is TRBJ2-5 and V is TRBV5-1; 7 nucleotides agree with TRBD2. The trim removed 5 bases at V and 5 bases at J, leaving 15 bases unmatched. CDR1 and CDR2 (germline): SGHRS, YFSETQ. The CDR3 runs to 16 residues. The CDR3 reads CASRGEVAGPWETQYF. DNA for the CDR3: TGCGCCAGCAGAGGGGAGGTAGCGGGCCCCTGGGAGACCCAGTACTTC.

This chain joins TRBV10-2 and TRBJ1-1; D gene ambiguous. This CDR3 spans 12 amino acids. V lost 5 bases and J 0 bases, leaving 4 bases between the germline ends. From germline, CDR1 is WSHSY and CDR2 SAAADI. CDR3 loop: CASSTMNTEAFF. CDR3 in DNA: TGCGCCAGCAGTACAATGAACACTGAAGCTTTCTTT.

CDR3 loop: CASEGEGMNYGYTF. The CDR3 DNA sequence: TGTGCCAGCGAAGGGGAGGGAATGAACTATGGCTACACCTTC. The V and J genes are TRBV9 and TRBJ1-2, with D perhaps matching TRBD1 (5 bases). This CDR3 region has 14 residues. Germline V gives CDR1 SGDLS, CDR2 YYNGEE. The V and J ends lost 7 bases and 2 bases respectively, with 15 bases between them. Full variable domain (missing parts from reference TRBV9 and TRBJ1-2): DSGVTQTPKHLITATGQRVTLRCSPRSGDLSVYWYQQSLDQGLQFLIQYYNGEERAKGNILERFSAQQFPDLHSELNLSSLELGDSALYFCASEGEGMNYGYTFGSGTRLTVV.

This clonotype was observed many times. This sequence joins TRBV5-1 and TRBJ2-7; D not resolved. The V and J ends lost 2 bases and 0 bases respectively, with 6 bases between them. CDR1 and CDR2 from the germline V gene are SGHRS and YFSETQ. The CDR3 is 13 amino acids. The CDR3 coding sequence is TGCGCCAGCAGCTTAGAGAACTCCTACGAGCAGTACTTC. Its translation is CASSLENSYEQYF.

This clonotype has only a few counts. This CDR3 is CAISAGQGAYEQYF. As DNA, the CDR3 is TGTGCCATCAGTGCTGGACAGGGGGCCTACGAGCAGTACTTC. The chain links TRBV10-3 to TRBJ2-7, with TRBD1 identical over 10 bases. The CDR3 contains 14 residues. Germline trimming cut 4 bases from V and 2 bases from J; bases unmatched to any gene: 2. In germline, CDR1 is ENHRY, CDR2 SYGVKD.

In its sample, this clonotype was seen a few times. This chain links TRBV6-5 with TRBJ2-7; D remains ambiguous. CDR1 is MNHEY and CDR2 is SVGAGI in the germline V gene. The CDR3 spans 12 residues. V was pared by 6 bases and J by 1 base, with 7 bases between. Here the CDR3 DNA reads TGTGCCAGCAGGGGGTTTTCCTACGAGCAGTACTTC. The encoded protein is CASRGFSYEQYF.

The CDR3 DNA reads TGTGCCAGCAGGGCAGACAGGGATCGACTGTTTTTT. Amino acid sequence: CASRADRDRLFF. V usage is TRBV2 and J usage is TRBJ1-4; 7 bases fit TRBD1. CDR3 size: 12 residues. After removal of 6 bases from V and 13 bases from J, the junction contained 8 bases not matched to a gene. Looked up from germline, CDR1 is SNHLY and CDR2 is FYNNEI.

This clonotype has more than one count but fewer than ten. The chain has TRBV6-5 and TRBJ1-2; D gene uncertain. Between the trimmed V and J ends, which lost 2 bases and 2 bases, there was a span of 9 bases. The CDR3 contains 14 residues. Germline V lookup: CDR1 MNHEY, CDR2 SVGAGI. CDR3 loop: CASSYGNFNYGYTF. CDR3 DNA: TGTGCCAGCAGTTACGGCAACTTCAACTATGGCTACACCTTC.

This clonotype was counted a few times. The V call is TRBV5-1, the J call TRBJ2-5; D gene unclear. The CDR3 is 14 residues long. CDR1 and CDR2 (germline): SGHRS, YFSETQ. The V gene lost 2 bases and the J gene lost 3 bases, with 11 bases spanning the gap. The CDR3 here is CASSFFLVEETQYF. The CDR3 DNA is TGCGCCAGCAGCTTTTTCCTAGTGGAAGAGACCCAGTACTTC.

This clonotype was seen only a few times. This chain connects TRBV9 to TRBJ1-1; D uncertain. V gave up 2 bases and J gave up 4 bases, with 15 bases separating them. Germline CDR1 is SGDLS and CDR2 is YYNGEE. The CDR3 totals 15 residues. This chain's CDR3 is CASSVPEGRGTEAFF. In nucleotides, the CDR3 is TGTGCCAGCAGCGTCCCCGAAGGCCGGGGCACTGAAGCTTTCTTT.

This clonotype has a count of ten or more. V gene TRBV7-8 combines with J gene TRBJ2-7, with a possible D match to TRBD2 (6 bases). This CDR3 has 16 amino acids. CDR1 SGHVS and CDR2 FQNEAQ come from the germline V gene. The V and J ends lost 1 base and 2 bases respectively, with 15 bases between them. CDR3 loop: CASSLESTSYAYEQYF. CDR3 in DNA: TGTGCCAGCAGCTTAGAAAGTACTAGCTATGCCTACGAGCAGTACTTC.

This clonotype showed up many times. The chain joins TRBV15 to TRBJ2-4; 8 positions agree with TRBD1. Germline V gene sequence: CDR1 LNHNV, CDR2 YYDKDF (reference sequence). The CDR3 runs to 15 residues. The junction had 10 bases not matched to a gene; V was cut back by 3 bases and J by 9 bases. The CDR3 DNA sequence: TGTGCCACCAGCAGCGAGGACAGGGCCGTTAGCATTCAGTACTTC. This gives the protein CATSSEDRAVSIQYF.

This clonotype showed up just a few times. The CDR3 here is CASPPHSEDNTEAFF. CDR3 DNA sequence: TGCGCCAGCCCTCCCCATTCGGAGGACAACACTGAAGCTTTCTTT. V usage is TRBV10-1 and J usage is TRBJ1-1; D is ambiguous. Per the germline V gene, CDR1 is WNHNN and CDR2 is SYGVQD (reference sequence). The V gene lost 8 bases and the J gene lost 2 bases, with 18 bases spanning the gap. CDR3 length: 15 amino acids.

CDR3 amino acids: CASSYSGVDEKLFF. The CDR3, as DNA: TGTGCCAGCAGTTACTCAGGGGTCGATGAAAAACTGTTTTTT. The chain recombines TRBV6-5 with TRBJ1-4, with D possibly TRBD1 on 5 matching bases. The length of the CDR3 is 14 residues. CDR1 is MNHEY, CDR2 SVGAGI, per germline. Trimming left V 0 bases short and J 6 bases short, with 8 bases between.

The CDR3: CASSFDPTYLNEKLFF. The CDR3 DNA reads TGCGCCAGCAGCTTCGATCCCACGTACCTAAATGAAAAACTGTTTTTT. This chain links TRBV5-1 with TRBJ1-4; no definite D call. V shed 2 bases and J shed 5 bases, with 16 bases lying between them. The CDR3 loop spans 16 amino acids. The V gene's germline CDR1 is SGHRS and CDR2 YFSETQ.

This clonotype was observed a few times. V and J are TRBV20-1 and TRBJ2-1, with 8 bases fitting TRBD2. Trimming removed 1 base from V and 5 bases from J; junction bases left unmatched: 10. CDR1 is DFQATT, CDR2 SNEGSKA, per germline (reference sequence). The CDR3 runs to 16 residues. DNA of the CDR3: TGCAGTGCTAGAGTCCTGGAGCGGGAGCCCCACAATGAGCAGTTCTTC. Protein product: CSARVLEREPHNEQFF.

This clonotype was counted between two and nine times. CDR3 sequence (DNA): TGTGCCTGGAGTCCGCCTAATTATGACACAGATACGCAGTATTTT. Translated: CAWSPPNYDTDTQYF. This sequence joins TRBV30 and TRBJ2-3, with no clear D. Germline CDR1 reads GTSNPN; CDR2 reads SVGIG (reference sequence). This CDR3 has 15 amino acids. The ends were cut back, 2 bases at V and 2 bases at J, with 14 bases in the middle. The full variable domain, with the rest looked up from reference TRBV30 and TRBJ2-3, is SQTIHQWPATLVQPVGSPLSLECTVEGTSNPNLYWYRQAAGRGLQLLFYSVGIGQISSEVPQNLSASRPQDRQFILSSKKLLLSDSGFYLCAWSPPNYDTDTQYFGPGTRLTVL.